Sequencing of this T cell receptor beta chain was carried out in a study of Graves' ophthalmopathy and Graves' hyperthyroidism. Study information: Hyperthyroidism counted as stable given no ophthalmopathy within 18 months of follow-up. Whole-study findings and limits: Discriminating ophthalmopathy from stable hyperthyroidism, a 13-signature model attained a sensitivity of about 85% and a specificity of approximately 81%. Most thyroid clonotypes expanded beyond 0.001 frequency were also found in blood.

As concerns this clonotype: Its antigen remains unknown.

Amplified material comprised TCR beta CDR3 regions derived from RNA transcripts. First-round RT-PCR with HTBI primers preceded a second-round multiplex PCR. TCRdb reprocessed the multiplex PCR reads with MiXCR, giving one entry per CDR3 protein. The sample consists of roughly 600,000 distinct CDR3 sequences, about 35% of them appearing once. Germline lookup yields CDR1 MDHEN and CDR2 SYDVKM. Trimming cost V 4 bases and J 2 bases; bases outside gene matches: 9. There are 16 residues in the CDR3. Patients were excluded if they had other autoimmune diseases or uncontrolled infections, and likewise if pregnancy or lactation applied.

This rearrangement joins TRBV28 to TRBJ2-5; 8 bases map to TRBD1. The TCR originated in an adult man with Graves' hyperthyroidism. The sample taken for sequencing was peripheral blood or thyroid tissue (not recorded which). The CDR3 nucleotides read TGTGCCAGCAGTTCCCCCGGGACAGGAGGACAAGAGACCCAGTACTTC. It is translated as CASSSPGTGGQETQYF.